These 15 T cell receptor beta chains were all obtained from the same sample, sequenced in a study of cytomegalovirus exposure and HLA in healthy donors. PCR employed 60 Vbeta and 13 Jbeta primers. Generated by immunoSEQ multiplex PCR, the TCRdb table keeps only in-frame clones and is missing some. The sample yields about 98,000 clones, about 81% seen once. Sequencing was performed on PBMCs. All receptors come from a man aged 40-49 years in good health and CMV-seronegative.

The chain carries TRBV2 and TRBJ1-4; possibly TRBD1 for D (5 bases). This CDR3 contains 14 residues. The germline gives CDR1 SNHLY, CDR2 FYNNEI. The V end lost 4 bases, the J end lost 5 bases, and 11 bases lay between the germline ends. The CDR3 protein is CASSVAGQNEKLFF. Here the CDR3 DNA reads TGTGCCAGCAGTGTGGCAGGACAAAATGAAAAACTGTTTTTT.

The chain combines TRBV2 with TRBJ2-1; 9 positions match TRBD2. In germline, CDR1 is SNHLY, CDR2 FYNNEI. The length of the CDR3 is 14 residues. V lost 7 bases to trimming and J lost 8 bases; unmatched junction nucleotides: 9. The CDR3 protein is CASTQRPSGDEQFF. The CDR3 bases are TGTGCCAGCACCCAACGGCCTAGCGGGGATGAGCAGTTCTTC.

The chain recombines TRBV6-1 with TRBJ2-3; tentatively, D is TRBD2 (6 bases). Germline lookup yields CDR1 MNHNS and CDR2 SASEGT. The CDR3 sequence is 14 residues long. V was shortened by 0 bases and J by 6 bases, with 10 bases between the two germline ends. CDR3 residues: CASSEAGGGDTQYF. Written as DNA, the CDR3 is TGTGCCAGCAGTGAAGCGGGGGGTGGGGATACGCAGTATTTT.

The CDR3 DNA sequence: TGTGCCAGCTCACCAATGACAGGGGGCAACTACGAGCAGTACTTC. Translated, it gives CASSPMTGGNYEQYF. V usage is TRBV18 and J usage is TRBJ2-7; 10 positions match TRBD1. Germline CDR1 reads KGHSH; CDR2 reads LQKENI. The CDR3 has 15 residues. Germline trimming cut 2 bases from V and 3 bases from J; bases unmatched to any gene: 4.

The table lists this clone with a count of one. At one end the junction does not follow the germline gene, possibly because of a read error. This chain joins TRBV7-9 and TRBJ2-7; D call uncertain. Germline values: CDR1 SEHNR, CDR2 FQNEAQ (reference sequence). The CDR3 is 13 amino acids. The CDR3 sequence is CSSSFSQFDEQYF. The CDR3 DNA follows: TGTTCCAGCAGCTTTTCACAGTTCGACGAGCAGTACTTC.

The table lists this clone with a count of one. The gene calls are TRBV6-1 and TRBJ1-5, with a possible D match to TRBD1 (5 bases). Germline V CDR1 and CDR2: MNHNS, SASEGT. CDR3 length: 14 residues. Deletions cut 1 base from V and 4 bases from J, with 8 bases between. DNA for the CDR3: TGTGCCAGCAGTGAAGTGGGGGGGAATCAGCCCCAGCATTTT. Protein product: CASSEVGGNQPQHF.

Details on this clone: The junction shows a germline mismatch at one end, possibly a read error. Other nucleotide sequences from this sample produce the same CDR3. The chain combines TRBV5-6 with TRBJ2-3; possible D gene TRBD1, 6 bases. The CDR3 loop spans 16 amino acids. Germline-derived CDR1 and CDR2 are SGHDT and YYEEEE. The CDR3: CASSFRDRLYTDTQYF. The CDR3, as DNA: TGTGCCAGTAGCTTTCGCGACAGGCTATACACAGATACGCAGTATTTT.

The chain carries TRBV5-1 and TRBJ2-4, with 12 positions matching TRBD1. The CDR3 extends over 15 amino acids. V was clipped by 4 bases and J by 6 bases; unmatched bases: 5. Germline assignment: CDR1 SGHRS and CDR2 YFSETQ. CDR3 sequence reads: CASSQGQGARNIQYF. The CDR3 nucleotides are TGCGCCAGCAGCCAGGGACAGGGGGCAAGAAACATTCAGTACTTC.

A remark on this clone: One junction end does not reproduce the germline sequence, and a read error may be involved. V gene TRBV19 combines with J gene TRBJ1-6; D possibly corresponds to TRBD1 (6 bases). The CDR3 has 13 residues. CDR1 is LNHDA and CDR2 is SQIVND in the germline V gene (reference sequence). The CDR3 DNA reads TGTGCCAGTAGTAACAGGGTGAATTCACCCCCCCACTTT. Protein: CASSNRVNSPPHF.

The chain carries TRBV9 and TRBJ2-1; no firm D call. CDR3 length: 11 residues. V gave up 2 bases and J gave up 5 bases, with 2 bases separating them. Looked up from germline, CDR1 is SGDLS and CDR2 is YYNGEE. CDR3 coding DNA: TGTGCCAGCAGCGTCAACAATGAGCAGTTCTTC. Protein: CASSVNNEQFF.

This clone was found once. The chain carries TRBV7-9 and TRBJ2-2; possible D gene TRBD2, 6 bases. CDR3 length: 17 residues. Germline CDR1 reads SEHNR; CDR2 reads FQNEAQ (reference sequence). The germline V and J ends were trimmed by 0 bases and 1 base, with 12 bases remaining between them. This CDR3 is CASSLAGGLQNTGELFF. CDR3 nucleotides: TGTGCCAGCAGCTTAGCGGGGGGTCTCCAGAACACCGGGGAGCTGTTTTTT. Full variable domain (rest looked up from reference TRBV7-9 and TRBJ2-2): DTGVSQNPRHKITKRGQNVTFRCDPISEHNRLYWYRQTLGQGPEFLTYFQNEAQLEKSRLLSDRFSAERPKGSFSTLEIQRTEQGDSAMYLCASSLAGGLQNTGELFFGEGSRLTVL.

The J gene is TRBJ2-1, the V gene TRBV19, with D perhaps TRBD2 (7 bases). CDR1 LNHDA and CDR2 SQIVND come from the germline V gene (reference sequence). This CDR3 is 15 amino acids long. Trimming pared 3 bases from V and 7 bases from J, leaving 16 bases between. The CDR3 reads CASSILGGALNEQFF. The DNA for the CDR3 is TGTGCCAGTAGTATTTTGGGGGGGGCCTTGAATGAGCAGTTCTTC. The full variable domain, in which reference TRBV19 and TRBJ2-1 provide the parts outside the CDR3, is DGGITQSPKYLFRKEGQNVTLSCEQNLNHDAMYWYRQDPGQGLRLIYYSQIVNDFQKGDIAEGYSVSREKKESFPLTVTSAQKNPTAFYLCASSILGGALNEQFFGPGTRLTVL.

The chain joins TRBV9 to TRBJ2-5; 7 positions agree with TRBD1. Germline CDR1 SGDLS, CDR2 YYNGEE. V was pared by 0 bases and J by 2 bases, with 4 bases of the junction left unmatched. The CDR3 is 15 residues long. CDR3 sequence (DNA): TGTGCCAGCAGCGTAGGGGGACAGCGGCAAGAGACCCAGTACTTC. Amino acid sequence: CASSVGGQRQETQYF.

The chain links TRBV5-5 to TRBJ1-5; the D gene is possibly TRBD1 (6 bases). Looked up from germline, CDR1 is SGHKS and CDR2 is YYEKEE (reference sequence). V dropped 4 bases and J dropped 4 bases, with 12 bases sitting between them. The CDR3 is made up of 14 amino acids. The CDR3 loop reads CASSLGQNNQPQHF. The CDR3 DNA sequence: TGTGCCAGCAGCCTTGGACAGAATAATCAGCCCCAGCATTTT. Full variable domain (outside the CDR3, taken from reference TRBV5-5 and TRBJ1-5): DAGVTQSPTHLIKTRGQQVTLRCSPISGHKSVSWYQQVLGQGPQFIFQYYEKEERGRGNFPDRFSARQFPNYSSELNVNALLLGDSALYLCASSLGQNNQPQHFGDGTRLSIL.

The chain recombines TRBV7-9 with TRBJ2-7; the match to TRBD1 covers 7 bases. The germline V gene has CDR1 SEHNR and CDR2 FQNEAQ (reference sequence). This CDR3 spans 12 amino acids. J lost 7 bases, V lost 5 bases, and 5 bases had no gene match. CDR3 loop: CASSPTGREQYF. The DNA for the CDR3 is TGTGCCAGCAGCCCGACAGGGCGAGAGCAGTACTTC. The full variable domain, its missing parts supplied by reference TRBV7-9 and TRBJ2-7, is DTGVSQNPRHKITKRGQNVTFRCDPISEHNRLYWYRQTLGQGPEFLTYFQNEAQLEKSRLLSDRFSAERPKGSFSTLEIQRTEQGDSAMYLCASSPTGREQYFGPGTRLTVT.